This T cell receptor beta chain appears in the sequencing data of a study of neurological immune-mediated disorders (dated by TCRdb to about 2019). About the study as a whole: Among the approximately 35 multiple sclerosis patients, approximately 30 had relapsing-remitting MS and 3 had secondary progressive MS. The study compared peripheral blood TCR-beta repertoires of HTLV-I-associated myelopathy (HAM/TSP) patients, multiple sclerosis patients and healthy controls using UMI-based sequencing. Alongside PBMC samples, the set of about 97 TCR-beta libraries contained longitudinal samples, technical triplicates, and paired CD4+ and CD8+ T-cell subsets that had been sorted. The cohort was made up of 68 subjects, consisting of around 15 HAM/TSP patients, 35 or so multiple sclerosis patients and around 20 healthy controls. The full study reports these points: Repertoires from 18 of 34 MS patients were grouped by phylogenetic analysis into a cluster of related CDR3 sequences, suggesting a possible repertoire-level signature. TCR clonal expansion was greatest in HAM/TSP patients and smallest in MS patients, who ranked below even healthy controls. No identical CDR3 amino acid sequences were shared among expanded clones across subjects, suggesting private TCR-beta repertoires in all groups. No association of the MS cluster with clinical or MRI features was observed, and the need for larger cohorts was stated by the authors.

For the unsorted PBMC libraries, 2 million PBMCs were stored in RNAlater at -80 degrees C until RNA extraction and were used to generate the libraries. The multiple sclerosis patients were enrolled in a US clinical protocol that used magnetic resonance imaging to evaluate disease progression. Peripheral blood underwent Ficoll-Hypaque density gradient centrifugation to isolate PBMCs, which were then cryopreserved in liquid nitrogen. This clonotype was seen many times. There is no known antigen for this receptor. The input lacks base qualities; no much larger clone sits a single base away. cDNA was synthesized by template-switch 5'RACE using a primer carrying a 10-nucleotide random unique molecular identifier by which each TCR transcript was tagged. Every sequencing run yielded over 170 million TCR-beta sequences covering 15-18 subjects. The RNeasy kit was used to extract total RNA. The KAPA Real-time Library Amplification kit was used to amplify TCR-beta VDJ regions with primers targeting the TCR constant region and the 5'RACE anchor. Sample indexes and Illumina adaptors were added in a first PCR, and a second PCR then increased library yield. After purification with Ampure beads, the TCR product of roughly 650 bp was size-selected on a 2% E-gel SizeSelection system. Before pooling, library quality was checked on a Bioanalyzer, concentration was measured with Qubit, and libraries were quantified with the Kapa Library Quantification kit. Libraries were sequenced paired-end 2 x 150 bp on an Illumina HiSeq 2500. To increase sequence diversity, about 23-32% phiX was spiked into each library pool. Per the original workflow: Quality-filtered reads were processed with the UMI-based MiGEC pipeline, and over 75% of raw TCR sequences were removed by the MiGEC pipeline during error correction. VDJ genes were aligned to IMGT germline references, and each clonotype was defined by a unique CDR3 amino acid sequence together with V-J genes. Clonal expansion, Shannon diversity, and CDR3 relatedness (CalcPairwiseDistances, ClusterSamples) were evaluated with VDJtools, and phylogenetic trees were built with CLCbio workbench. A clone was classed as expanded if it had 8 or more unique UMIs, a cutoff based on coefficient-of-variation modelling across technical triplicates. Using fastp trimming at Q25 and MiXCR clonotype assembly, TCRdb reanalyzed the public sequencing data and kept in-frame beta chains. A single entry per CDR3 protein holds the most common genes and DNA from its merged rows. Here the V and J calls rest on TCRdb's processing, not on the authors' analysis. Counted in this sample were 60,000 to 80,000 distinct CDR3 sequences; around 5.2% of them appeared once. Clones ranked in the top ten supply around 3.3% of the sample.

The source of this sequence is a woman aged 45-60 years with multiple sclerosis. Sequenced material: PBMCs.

The base sequence is TGTGCCAGCAGCCAGATGACGGTGGGGGGATACAATGAGCAGTTCTTC. The translation is CASSQMTVGGYNEQFF. The chain employs TRBV4-2 and TRBJ2-1, with TRBD2 tentatively as D gene (6 bases match). From its cysteine to its phenylalanine, the CDR3 spans 16 amino acids. Of all the DNA, just the CDR3 is kept, 48 bases in frame from base 1. The germline V gene gives CDR1 as LGHNA and CDR2 as YNFKEQ. V is shortened by 3 bases, J by 4 bases, and the region joining them spans 16 bases.